This T cell receptor beta chain was retrieved from a study of post-analysis software for immune sequencing data. Across the study: Included among the disease courses, which were recorded for the cohort, were relapsing-remitting, secondary progressive and progressive-relapsing multiple sclerosis.

Prepared libraries of TCR beta cDNA carried unique molecular identifiers. T cells numbering about 0.9 to 11 million gave rise to around 500,000 cDNA molecules. TCRdb independently ran MiXCR on the PCR reads; one entry per CDR3 protein. The sample includes about 770,000 distinct CDR3 sequences, just over 45% of them seen just once. Study-wide results and caveats: A significant reduction in normalized Chao1 diversity was observed in multiple sclerosis patients versus controls. Samples from a shared batch, those prepared together, strongly co-clustered by F measure. TRBV5-6, TRBV5-1 and TRBV20-1 belonged to a set of about 5 TRBV segments that were more frequent in patients than controls.

This CDR3 contains 16 residues. V shed 0 bases and J shed 2 bases, with 13 bases lying between them. On this clonotype: The antigen is undetermined.

This sequence originates from a girl aged 5 to 17 with multiple sclerosis. The chain joins TRBV12-3 or TRBV12-4 to TRBJ1-1; D remains ambiguous. Sequencing was done on a sample of blood. The CDR3 sequence is CASSLAPVGGNTEAFF. CDR3 in DNA: TGTGCCAGCAGTTTAGCCCCCGTTGGAGGTAACACTGAAGCTTTCTTT.